Listed below are T cell receptor beta chains from one sample, sequenced in a study of STAT5B mutations in CD4+ large granular lymphocyte leukemia. Using immunoSEQ multiplex PCR, the repertoire was profiled, and TCRdb retains in-frame clones only, with some absent. The repertoire consists of roughly 48,000 clones, with 60% to 75% occurring once and the leading ten covering 1.5%. The sequenced sample consisted of CD4+ T cells from blood buffy coats. All receptors come from a human donor in good health. The conserved cysteine and the conserved F or W are not part of the CDR3 here. The order of the fields is V gene, J gene, CDR3 length, CDR3 protein.

V gene: TRBV30
J gene: TRBJ2-1
CDR3 length: 11
CDR3 protein: AWSGQGANEQF

V gene: TRBV9
J gene: TRBJ2-3
CDR3 length: 14
CDR3 protein: ASSGILSGGPDTQY

V gene: TRBV18
J gene: TRBJ1-5
CDR3 length: 13
CDR3 protein: ASSSQGWGDQPQH

V gene: TRBV7-2
J gene: TRBJ2-1
CDR3 length: 13
CDR3 protein: ASSLGGAFYNEQF

V gene: TRBV11-2
J gene: TRBJ1-6
CDR3 length: 11
CDR3 protein: ASSLVRNSPLH

V gene: TRBV5-4
J gene: TRBJ1-5
CDR3 length: 11
CDR3 protein: ASSLGQEQPQH

V gene: TRBV4-1
J gene: TRBJ2-5
CDR3 length: 14
CDR3 protein: ASSQDGGGAQETQY

V gene: TRBV19
J gene: TRBJ1-5
CDR3 length: 13
CDR3 protein: ASSTQGATGQPQH

V gene: TRBV6-6
J gene: TRBJ2-7
CDR3 length: 12
CDR3 protein: ASTPGQGPYEQY

V gene: TRBV6-1
J gene: TRBJ2-3
CDR3 length: 11
CDR3 protein: ASLEVSTDTQY

V gene: TRBV27
J gene: TRBJ1-1
CDR3 length: 11
CDR3 protein: ASSLMRNTEAF

V gene: TRBV5-4
J gene: TRBJ1-1
CDR3 length: 11
CDR3 protein: AAGGQGPTEAF

V gene: TRBV30
J gene: TRBJ1-1
CDR3 length: 12
CDR3 protein: AWSVQVLGTEAF

V gene: TRBV5-5
J gene: TRBJ2-5
CDR3 length: 15
CDR3 protein: ASSRQPSGGVQETQY

V gene: TRBV5-8
J gene: TRBJ1-2
CDR3 length: 13
CDR3 protein: ASSLQGYQGYGYT

V gene: TRBV5-6
J gene: TRBJ1-6
CDR3 length: 14
CDR3 protein: ASSQDRGAYNSPLH

V gene: TRBV11-2
J gene: TRBJ2-6
CDR3 length: 14
CDR3 protein: ASSLLPNSGANVLT